The 9 T cell receptor beta chains below all came from one sample that was sequenced in a study of shared clonotypes between healthy human individuals. Positively selected for CCR7, the CD45RO-negative cells used as naive CD8 cells excluded terminally differentiated effector memory CD45RA+ cells. Sequenced by immunoSEQ multiplex PCR; TCRdb stores in-frame clones only, minus some. Found here are about 2.1 million clones, roughly 95% of them singletons; the top ten hold 1.5% to 2%. The sample consisted of naive CD8+ T cells from PBMCs. The receptors were gathered from a man between 18 and 29 years old in good health. Some clones in this sample may be carry-over from other donors' samples.

V is TRBV15 and J is TRBJ2-5; perhaps D is TRBD1 or TRBD2 (5 bases each). The CDR3 is 14 amino acids. Germline assignment: CDR1 LNHNV and CDR2 YYDKDF (reference sequence). Trimming pared 4 bases from V and 4 bases from J, leaving 13 bases between. The CDR3 sequence: CATSNAQGVETQYF. DNA for the CDR3: TGTGCCACCAGCAACGCGCAGGGAGTAGAGACCCAGTACTTC.

This clone was detected only once. The chain uses TRBV16 and TRBJ2-1; D uncertain. With 4 bases removed from V and 10 bases from J, the gap between germline ends came to 8 bases. Germline V CDR1 and CDR2: KGHSY, FQNENV. CDR3 length: 11 amino acids. In DNA, the CDR3 is TGTGCCAGCAGCCCTCGGATAGAGCAGTTCTTC. It codes for CASSPRIEQFF.

V gene TRBV5-4 combines with J gene TRBJ2-7; D possibly corresponds to TRBD2 (6 bases). Germline V gene data show CDR1 as SGHNT and CDR2 as YYREEE (reference sequence). This CDR3 contains 15 residues. Trimming took off 3 bases at V and 0 bases at J, with 13 bases between the two ends. The CDR3 region has the DNA TGTGCCAGCAGCTGGGGGGACCGAATCTCCTACGAGCAGTACTTC. It translates to CASSWGDRISYEQYF.

The chain employs TRBV7-9 and TRBJ2-2; 7 positions match TRBD2. Germline CDR1 and CDR2: SEHNR and FQNEAQ (reference sequence). There are 14 residues in the CDR3. J gave up 3 bases and V 6 bases, and 4 bases lay outside the gene matches. CDR3 bases: TGTGCCAGCAGTCCCGCGGGAGACACCGGGGAGCTGTTTTTT. As protein: CASSPAGDTGELFF.

This clone is a singleton in its sample. V and J are TRBV9 and TRBJ2-1; perhaps D is TRBD1 or TRBD2 (5 bases each). V was cut by 3 bases and J by 6 bases, with 13 bases left in between. This CDR3 is built from 14 residues. In germline, CDR1 is SGDLS, CDR2 YYNGEE. In DNA form, the CDR3 reads TGTGCCAGCAGCGGCAGGGCTAGCCGCAATGAGCAGTTCTTC. Protein: CASSGRASRNEQFF.

The chain is built from TRBV10-3 and TRBJ2-1, with D tentatively TRBD1 or TRBD2 (5 bases each). The germline V and J ends were trimmed by 4 bases and 9 bases, with 13 bases remaining between them. The CDR3 has 13 amino acids. Germline V gene data show CDR1 as ENHRY and CDR2 as SYGVKD. The CDR3 region has the DNA TGTGCCATCAGTGTCGGGGCAACGGCTGAGCAGTTCTTC. Translating gives CAISVGATAEQFF.

The chain recombines TRBV28 with TRBJ1-1; D unresolved. CDR1 and CDR2 from the germline V gene are MDHEN and SYDVKM. Trimming removed 2 bases from V and 6 bases from J, with 13 bases in between. CDR3 length: 14 residues. The CDR3 reads CASSLSGETAEAFF. Here the CDR3 DNA reads TGTGCCAGCAGTTTAAGCGGGGAGACGGCTGAAGCTTTCTTT.

The V gene is TRBV28, the J gene TRBJ2-5; D gene unclear. CDR3 length: 15 amino acids. Per the germline V gene, CDR1 is MDHEN and CDR2 is SYDVKM. V lost 2 bases and J 1 base, leaving 11 bases between the germline ends. The CDR3: CASSLDLMVQETQYF. For the CDR3, the DNA is TGTGCCAGCAGTTTAGACCTTATGGTCCAAGAGACCCAGTACTTC.

This chain joins TRBV9 and TRBJ2-2, with 8 bases identical to TRBD2. Losses at the gene ends were 3 bases for V and 6 bases for J; bases not matched to a gene: 7. The CDR3 runs to 15 residues. Germline lookup yields CDR1 SGDLS and CDR2 YYNGEE. CDR3: CASSEGLEIAGELFF. The DNA of the CDR3 is TGTGCCAGCAGCGAGGGACTAGAGATTGCCGGGGAGCTGTTTTTT.